The clone carrying this T cell receptor beta chain was detected only a few times. This specimen belongs to a study of beta chain features in type 1 diabetes. Sorting based on CD45RO/CCR7/CD25/CD127/CD95/CD27 separated CD4+ naive, central memory, regulatory and stem cell-like memory cells. V dropped 1 base and J dropped 0 bases, with 6 bases sitting between them. The CDR3 has 14 amino acids. Germline CDR1 is SGHAT and CDR2 is FQNNGV. Of the isolated RNA, all was reverse transcribed, and so the sequenced material was expressed TCRB transcripts. The table came from immunoSEQ multiplex PCR; TCRdb's copy has only in-frame clones and leaves some out. The repertoire holds 330,000 or so clones, with approximately 14% as singletons.

The chain couples TRBV11-2 to TRBJ2-5; no firm D call. Sequenced sample: central memory CD4+ T cells from blood. The sequence was obtained from a man aged 25 to 40 in good health. The CDR3: CASSLGWNQETQYF. CDR3 nucleotide sequence: TGTGCCAGCAGCTTAGGATGGAACCAAGAGACCCAGTACTTC.